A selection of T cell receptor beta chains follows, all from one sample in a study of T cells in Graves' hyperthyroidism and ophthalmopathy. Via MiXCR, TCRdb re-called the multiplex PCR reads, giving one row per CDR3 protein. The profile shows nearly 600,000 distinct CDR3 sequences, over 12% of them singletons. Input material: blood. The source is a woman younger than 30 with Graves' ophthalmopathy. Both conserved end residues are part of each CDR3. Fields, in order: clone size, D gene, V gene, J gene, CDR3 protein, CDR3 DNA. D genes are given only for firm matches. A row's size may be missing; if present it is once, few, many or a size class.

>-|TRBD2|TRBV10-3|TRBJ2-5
CAISDAGTSGIEETQYF
TGTGCCATCAGTGACGCCGGGACTAGCGGGATTGAAGAGACCCAGTACTTC
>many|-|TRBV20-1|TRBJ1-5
CSARDRWRGTNQPQHF
TGCAGTGCTAGAGATCGATGGAGAGGGACTAATCAGCCCCAGCATTTT
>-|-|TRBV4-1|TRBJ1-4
CASSLAPNEKLFF
TGCGCCAGCAGCCTGGCCCCTAATGAAAAACTGTTTTTT
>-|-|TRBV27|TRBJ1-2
CASSWDCRDGAYGYTF
TGTGCCAGCAGTTGGGATTGTCGGGACGGAGCCTATGGCTACACCTTC
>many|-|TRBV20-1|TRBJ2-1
CSARDPQSSYNEQFF
TGCAGTGCTAGAGATCCGCAGAGCTCCTACAATGAGCAGTTCTTC
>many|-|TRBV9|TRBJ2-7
CASSVDEYREQYF
TGTGCCAGCAGCGTAGACGAATATCGCGAGCAGTACTTC
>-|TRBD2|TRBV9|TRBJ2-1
CASSVYPGTSGTTPGNEQFF
TGTGCCAGCAGCGTATACCCGGGGACTAGCGGGACCACACCTGGGAATGAGCAGTTCTTC
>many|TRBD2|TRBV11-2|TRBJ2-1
CASSSSGGRPSGNEQFF
TGTGCCAGCAGCTCCTCTGGCGGGAGACCCTCTGGGAATGAGCAGTTCTTC
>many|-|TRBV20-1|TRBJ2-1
CSARGSFSYNEQFF
TGCAGTGCTAGAGGCAGCTTCTCCTACAATGAGCAGTTCTTC
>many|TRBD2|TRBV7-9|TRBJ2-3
CASPPGTSEADTQYF
TGTGCCAGCCCTCCCGGGACTAGCGAGGCAGATACGCAGTATTTT
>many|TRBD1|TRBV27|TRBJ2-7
CASSFGGQGSLYEQYF
TGTGCCAGCAGTTTTGGCGGACAGGGGTCCCTCTACGAGCAGTACTTC
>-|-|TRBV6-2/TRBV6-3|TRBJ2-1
CASRPPPPGQYNEQFF
TGTGCCAGCAGACCCCCCCCCCCGGGGCAGTACAATGAGCAGTTCTTC
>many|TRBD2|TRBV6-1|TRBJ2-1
CASSEDPGGYNEQFF
TGTGCCAGCAGTGAAGACCCGGGGGGCTACAATGAGCAGTTCTTC
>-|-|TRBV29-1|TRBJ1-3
CSVGSSGNTLYF
TGCAGCGTCGGTAGCTCTGGAAACACCTTATATTTT
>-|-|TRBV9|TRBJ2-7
CASSFRTGDYEQYF
TGTGCCAGCAGCTTCCGGACCGGAGACTACGAGCAGTACTTC
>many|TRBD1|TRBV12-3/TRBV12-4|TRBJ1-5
CASSSGQAYQPQHF
TGTGCCAGCAGTTCGGGACAGGCTTATCAGCCCCAGCATTTT
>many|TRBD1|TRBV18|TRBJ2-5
CASSSGQGRIETQYF
TGTGCCAGCTCGTCGGGACAGGGACGCATTGAGACCCAGTACTTC
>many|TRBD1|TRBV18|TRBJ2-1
CASSPSRDSYNEQFF
TGTGCCAGCTCGCCCAGCCGGGACAGCTACAATGAGCAGTTCTTC
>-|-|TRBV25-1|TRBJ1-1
CASHSGTVNTEAFF
TGTGCCAGTCATTCCGGGACGGTGAACACTGAAGCTTTCTTT
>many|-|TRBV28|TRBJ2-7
CASSLEGPYEQYF
TGTGCCAGCAGTTTAGAAGGACCCTACGAGCAGTACTTC
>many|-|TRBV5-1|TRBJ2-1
CASSLVGRVPYNEQFF
TGCGCCAGCAGCTTGGTTGGCAGGGTTCCCTACAATGAGCAGTTCTTC
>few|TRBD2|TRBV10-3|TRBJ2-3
CAISEGTMTDTQYF
TGTGCCATCAGTGAGGGGACTATGACAGATACGCAGTATTTT
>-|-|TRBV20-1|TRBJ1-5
CSARGDRGQPQHF
TGCAGTGCTAGAGGGGATAGAGGTCAGCCCCAGCATTTT